The 25 T cell receptor beta chains listed next were all sequenced from one sample in a study of blood T cell repertoires in COVID-19. Data came from immunoSEQ multiplex PCR; TCRdb stores just in-frame clones and leaves some out. The table has 88,000 or so clones, over 85% seen once. The specimen was peripheral blood. These receptors were collected from a man between 50 and 59 years old with acute or convalescent COVID-19.

This chain connects TRBV9 to TRBJ1-3; the D gene is possibly TRBD1 (5 bases). V lost 4 bases to trimming and J lost 8 bases, with 13 bases between them. Looked up from germline, CDR1 is SGDLS and CDR2 is YYNGEE. The CDR3 extends over 13 amino acids. The CDR3, as DNA: TGTGCCAGCAGCCCCAGCGGGGGTCACACCATATATTTT. Protein sequence: CASSPSGGHTIYF.

In this sample, this clone turned up once. The chain recombines TRBV3-1 (or the pseudogene TRBV3-2) with TRBJ1-5; possibly TRBD1 for D (6 bases). Per germline, CDR1 LGHDT and CDR2 YNNKEL (reference sequence). The V gene lost 4 bases and the J gene lost 4 bases, with 8 bases spanning the gap. This CDR3 is built from 13 residues. The CDR3 DNA is TGTGCCAGCAGCCCCCAGGGGAATCAGCCCCAGCATTTT. Translating it yields CASSPQGNQPQHF.

There are a few counts of this clone. J is TRBJ2-3 and V is TRBV2; TRBD2 matches 13 bases. The CDR3 extends over 17 amino acids. Germline CDR1 SNHLY, CDR2 FYNNEI. The V gene end was trimmed by 5 bases and the J gene end by 1 base; junction bases not matched to a gene: 6. CDR3 coding DNA: TGTGCCAGCAGTCGTTGGACTAGCGGGAGAGGCACAGATACGCAGTATTTT. It yields the protein CASSRWTSGRGTDTQYF. Variable domain in full (rest from reference TRBV2 and TRBJ2-3): EPEVTQTPSHQVTQMGQEVILRCVPISNHLYFYWYRQILGQKVEFLVSFYNNEISEKSEIFDDQFSVERPDGSNFTLKIRSTKLEDSAMYFCASSRWTSGRGTDTQYFGPGTRLTVL.

The gene calls are TRBV6-6 and TRBJ1-5; 7 nucleotides align to TRBD1. The V segment lost 7 bases and the J segment 4 bases; nucleotides outside the gene matches: 13. Looked up from germline, CDR1 is MNHNY and CDR2 is SVGAGI (reference sequence). The CDR3 consists of 16 residues. The CDR3 region has the DNA TGTGCCAGCACCAAACGGCCGGGACAGTTAAATCAGCCCCAGCATTTT. It codes for CASTKRPGQLNQPQHF.

The chain employs TRBV7-2 and TRBJ1-6, with D uncertain. Germline CDR1 reads SGHTA; CDR2 reads FQGNSA. Trimming took 5 bases from V and 3 from J, leaving 2 bases between them. The CDR3 loop spans 12 amino acids. The DNA of the CDR3 is TGTGCCAGCAGCCACTATAATTCACCCCTCCACTTT. Its protein product is CASSHYNSPLHF.

V usage is TRBV5-1 and J usage is TRBJ1-6, with 10 nucleotides matching TRBD1. CDR1 SGHRS and CDR2 YFSETQ come from the germline V gene. This CDR3 region has 18 residues. J gave up 7 bases and V 5 bases, and 15 bases lay outside the gene matches. CDR3 residues: CASSWGDRGHRGNSPLHF. In DNA, the CDR3 is TGCGCCAGCAGTTGGGGGGACAGGGGTCATCGTGGAAATTCACCCCTCCACTTT.

This clone was seen a few times. The CDR3 sequence is CASHLDSSSYNEQFF. Written as DNA, the CDR3 is TGTGCCAGCCATCTTGATTCGAGCTCCTACAATGAGCAGTTCTTC. The chain links TRBV6-5 to TRBJ2-1; no definite D call. Germline CDR1 reads MNHEY; CDR2 reads SVGAGI. This CDR3 spans 15 amino acids. V was pared by 8 bases and J by 0 bases, with 14 bases between.

J is TRBJ1-5 and V is TRBV6-2 or TRBV6-3; D may be TRBD1 (6 bases). In germline, CDR1 is MNHEY, CDR2 SVGEGT. CDR3 length: 17 amino acids. The V and J ends lost 4 bases and 1 base respectively, with 17 bases between them. CDR3 DNA: TGTGCCAGCAGTTTCCCCAGGACGAGGGGGAGCAATCAGCCCCAGCATTTT. This sequence encodes CASSFPRTRGSNQPQHF.

The rearrangement links TRBV15 to TRBJ2-3, with 11 nucleotides matching TRBD2. Losses at the gene ends were 6 bases for V and 5 bases for J; bases not matched to a gene: 16. This CDR3 is 18 amino acids long. From germline, CDR1 is LNHNV and CDR2 YYDKDF (reference sequence). DNA for the CDR3: TGTGCCACCAGAAAGGACAGGGTTAGCGGGGGGGCGTTAGATACGCAGTATTTT. It specifies CATRKDRVSGGALDTQYF.

The chain links TRBV7-3 to TRBJ1-1; D gene uncertain. CDR1 and CDR2 (germline): SGHTA, FQGTGA. The CDR3 runs to 13 residues. V was pared by 3 bases and J by 5 bases, with 10 bases between. Here the CDR3 DNA reads TGTGCCAGCAGCTTCGGGGTCCGGACTGAAGCTTTCTTT. Translating gives CASSFGVRTEAFF.

The chain uses TRBV5-1 and TRBJ1-2; no clear D. CDR1 SGHRS and CDR2 YFSETQ come from the germline V gene. V lost 0 bases and J lost 2, with 5 bases in between. This CDR3 has 13 residues. Here the CDR3 reads CASSLDWNYGYTF. CDR3 coding DNA: TGCGCCAGCAGCTTGGACTGGAACTATGGCTACACCTTC.

V gene TRBV5-1 combines with J gene TRBJ1-2, with D possibly being TRBD1 (5 bases). Germline CDR1 and CDR2: SGHRS and YFSETQ. V dropped 0 bases and J dropped 4 bases, with 16 bases sitting between them. This CDR3 spans 16 amino acids. CDR3 residues: CASSLAGDSWGYGYTF. The CDR3, as DNA: TGCGCCAGCAGCTTGGCCGGGGACTCCTGGGGCTATGGCTACACCTTC.

The rearrangement joins TRBV3-1 (or the pseudogene TRBV3-2) to TRBJ2-7; 9 bases align to TRBD1. Trimming took 1 base from V and 3 from J; bases not matched to a gene: 13. This CDR3 has 18 residues. Germline CDR1 is LGHDT and CDR2 is YNNKEL (reference sequence). The CDR3 sequence: CASSQGQQGALPFYEQYV. CDR3 nucleotides: TGTGCCAGCAGCCAAGGGCAACAGGGGGCTCTCCCGTTCTACGAGCAGTACGTC.

CDR3 in amino acids: CASSLGVSGDTQYF. The DNA for the CDR3 is TGTGCCAGCAGCTTGGGCGTTTCAGGAGATACGCAGTATTTT. The rearrangement uses TRBV7-8 and TRBJ2-3, with no clear D. The CDR3 contains 14 residues. Germline-derived CDR1 and CDR2 are SGHVS and FQNEAQ. V shed 3 bases and J shed 5 bases, with 12 bases lying between them. The variable domain in full, with the rest retrieved from reference TRBV7-8 and TRBJ2-3, is GAGVSQSPRYKVAKRGQDVALRCDPISGHVSLFWYQQALGQGPEFLTYFQNEAQLDKSGLPSDRFFAERPEGSVSTLKIQRTQQEDSAVYLCASSLGVSGDTQYFGPGTRLTVL.

CDR3 sequence reads: CASSLQGGTEAFF. The CDR3 bases are TGTGCCAGCAGCTTACAGGGGGGCACTGAAGCTTTCTTT. The rearrangement uses TRBV11-2 and TRBJ1-1; 7 bases agree with TRBD1. Unmatched junction bases numbered 1, after V lost 2 bases and J lost 4 bases. CDR1 and CDR2 (germline): SGHAT, FQNNGV. This CDR3 region has 13 residues.

The chain combines TRBV24-1 with TRBJ1-1, with D possibly TRBD1 on 6 matching bases. The CDR3 consists of 13 residues. V lost 9 bases to trimming and J lost 4 bases, with 14 bases between them. The germline V gene encodes CDR1 KGHDR and CDR2 SFDVKD. In DNA, the CDR3 is TGTGCCACCCGGGGGGACATTTCCACTGAAGCTTTCTTT. Amino acids: CATRGDISTEAFF.

This chain joins TRBV19 and TRBJ2-3; TRBD1 matches at 7 bases. CDR3 length: 15 residues. V lost 4 bases, J lost 2 bases, and 6 bases stayed unmatched. Per the germline V gene, CDR1 is LNHDA and CDR2 is SQIVND (reference sequence). The chain's CDR3 is CASSRDSISTDTQYF. The CDR3 bases are TGTGCCAGTAGTAGGGACAGCATCTCCACAGATACGCAGTATTTT.

The chain joins TRBV29-1 to TRBJ1-1; no definite D call. The CDR3 is 14 amino acids. The germline V gene encodes CDR1 SQVTM and CDR2 ANQGSEA. The germline V and J ends were trimmed by 8 bases and 2 bases, with 18 bases remaining between them. CDR3 in amino acids: CSSRLMGGNTEAFF. Here the CDR3 DNA reads TGCAGCTCCCGTCTCATGGGAGGTAACACTGAAGCTTTCTTT.

This rearrangement joins TRBV28 to TRBJ1-5; no clear D. Germline assignment: CDR1 MDHEN and CDR2 SYDVKM. The CDR3 totals 15 residues. Trimming removed 6 bases at V and 0 bases at J, with 12 bases between. CDR3 loop: CASRLGIDSNQPQHF. CDR3 in DNA: TGTGCCAGCAGACTGGGCATTGATAGCAATCAGCCCCAGCATTTT.

This clone was seen just once. The chain combines TRBV5-1 with TRBJ1-1; D uncertain. Looked up from germline, CDR1 is SGHRS and CDR2 is YFSETQ. Trimming pared 0 bases from V and 3 bases from J, leaving 6 bases between. CDR3 size: 13 residues. The CDR3 bases are TGCGCCAGCAGCTTGGAAGAGGACACTGAAGCTTTCTTT. Its protein is CASSLEEDTEAFF. Supplemented by reference TRBV5-1 and TRBJ1-1, the full variable domain reads KAGVTQTPRYLIKTRGQQVTLSCSPISGHRSVSWYQQTPGQGLQFLFEYFSETQRNKGNFPGRFSGRQFSNSRSEMNVSTLELGDSALYLCASSLEEDTEAFFGQGTRLTVV.

The V and J genes are TRBV19 and TRBJ1-5, with D perhaps matching TRBD1 (5 bases). Germline assignment: CDR1 LNHDA and CDR2 SQIVND (reference sequence). CDR3 length: 13 amino acids. V was shortened by 6 bases and J by 4 bases, with 10 bases between the two germline ends. The CDR3 DNA is TGTGCCAGTAGCGACAGACCTAATCAGCCCCAGCATTTT. This gives the protein CASSDRPNQPQHF.

This chain connects TRBV7-9 to TRBJ1-6, with 7 bases that match TRBD1. V was clipped by 5 bases and J by 7 bases; unmatched bases: 5. Germline V gene sequence: CDR1 SEHNR, CDR2 FQNEAQ (reference sequence). The CDR3 has 14 residues. The CDR3 coding sequence is TGTGCCAGCAGCCCGGACAGGAAAAATTCACCCCTCCACTTT. This gives the protein CASSPDRKNSPLHF.

In its sample, this clone is medium-sized. V gene TRBV19 combines with J gene TRBJ1-5, with a possible D match to TRBD1 (6 bases). V was clipped by 9 bases and J by 4 bases, with 16 bases between them. CDR3 length: 14 residues. Germline loops: CDR1 LNHDA, CDR2 SQIVND (reference sequence). In nucleotides, the CDR3 is TGTGCCAGGACCGACAGGATCCCAAATCAGCCCCAGCATTTT. Its protein is CARTDRIPNQPQHF.

The chain carries TRBV5-5 and TRBJ1-2; D might be TRBD1 (5 bases). Trimming left V 3 bases short and J 0 bases short, with 18 bases between. The CDR3 covers 17 residues. Looked up from germline, CDR1 is SGHKS and CDR2 is YYEKEE (reference sequence). In nucleotides, the CDR3 is TGTGCCAGCAGCTCGGACACTTACTCTCTTACTAACTATGGCTACACCTTC. Translation: CASSSDTYSLTNYGYTF.

The sample holds one count of this clone. This chain connects TRBV30 to TRBJ2-3; tentatively, D is TRBD2 (5 bases). Germline V gives CDR1 GTSNPN, CDR2 SVGIG (reference sequence). The CDR3 loop spans 15 amino acids. Trimming took 0 bases from V and 0 from J, leaving 10 bases between them. The CDR3 DNA reads TGTGCCTGGAGTGTTCTAGCCACAAGCACAGATACGCAGTATTTT. Translated: CAWSVLATSTDTQYF.